This TCR beta chain was documented in a study of blood T cells in healthy people across ages (dated by TCRdb to the mid-2010s). Turning to the overall study: In model experiments, roughly one uniquely barcoded TCR beta cDNA molecule per two T cells was captured by template switching. Two additional independent replicas of 1 million unique cDNA reads from the same blood draw were analyzed for two donors (one aged 18 to 30 and one aged 80 or older). Four age groups were formed from the donors: young (average about 15 years), middle-aged (approximately 41), aged (around 68) and long-lived (more than 75). To avoid experimental bias, donors of different ages were spread randomly across the sequencing lanes. Using deep sequencing normalized with unique cDNA molecular identifiers, the study measured how TCR beta repertoire diversity changes with age. On the study overall, not on this receptor specifically: Estimates of total diversity based on one million sequenced T cells were considered lower bounds and underestimates. There was a strong correlation between observed TCR beta diversity and the percentage of naive T cells measured by flow cytometry. The long-lived group showed more naive CD4+ T cells, fewer expanded clones and increased TCR diversity than the aged group, suggesting age selection. Observed TCR beta diversity per million T cells fell roughly linearly with age, and a significant reduction was already apparent by age around 36. Because the CMV infection status of the donors was unknown, age-related changes in expanded clonotypes may potentially have been confounded. Conclusive comparison of naive and antigen-experienced compartments was prevented by the profiling of bulk unsorted PBMCs.

As concerns this clonotype: Its recognized antigen is unknown. Base qualities were left out, and no much larger clone turns up one base away.

Systemically healthy Caucasian individuals from Russia, approximately 39 in total and aged about 6 to 90 years, were included as donors. Around 10 milliliters of peripheral blood were collected from each donor into EDTA-treated Vacutainer tubes. Ficoll-Paque density-gradient centrifugation was used to isolate PBMCs, with at least 7 million per sample. Total RNA, at least 5 micrograms per sample, was extracted from PBMCs with Trizol reagent. The percentages of naive CD45RAhigh/CD27high T cells were determined by flow cytometry on a PBMC aliquot from every donor. Libraries were built with 5' RACE. TCRdb shows the sequencer as Illumina HiSeq 2500. The second PCR ran for roughly 7 to 12 cycles and used a J-beta primer mix along with a sample-barcoded 5' primer. A template-switch 5' adaptor carrying 12 random nucleotides introduced a unique molecular identifier onto each TCR beta cDNA molecule. At least 2.5 million CDR3-containing paired-end reads were obtained from each sample. First-strand cDNA synthesis was performed from all RNA using the Mint cDNA synthesis kit, with priming by a TRBC-specific oligonucleotide. All cDNA was treated with uracil-DNA glycosylase and then went through a first 18-cycle PCR with the universal primers M1SS and BC2_uni_R. The source study handled its data this way. For normalization, 1 million high-quality reads were randomly selected from each sample, with every read carrying a distinct molecular identifier. Reads sharing molecular identifiers were discarded rather than binned into consensus sequences. MiTCR, with a Q25 quality threshold and the strictest error-elimination algorithm, was used for CDR3 identification, clonotype clustering and error correction. A nonparametric unseen species model with Euler transformation was used to estimate lower-bound total TCR beta diversity. The raw public reads went through TCRdb reprocessing: fastp at Q25, MiXCR clone calling, in-frame beta chains kept. When rows share a CDR3 protein, they turn into one entry using the most common DNA and genes. For this entry, the V and J calls and clone size follow TCRdb and not the study's own pipeline. For this sample there are approximately 900,000 distinct CDR3 sequences; 45% to 50% appear just once. The ten largest clones add up to around 15% of the sample.

Source material: blood. This TCR was recovered from a man aged 30 to 39 in good health.

CDR3 sequence: CASSPRIGEGNEQFF. The nucleotide sequence is given as TGTGCCAGCTCACCAAGGATTGGGGAAGGCAATGAGCAGTTCTTC. The chain joins TRBV18 to TRBJ2-1; the D gene cannot be resolved reliably. Taken from the germline V gene, the CDR1 and CDR2 loops are KGHSH and LQKENI. Between the V and J ends, shortened by 2 bases and 6 bases respectively, the junction contains 14 bases. The CDR3, from cysteine to phenylalanine, totals 15 residues. Only the CDR3 region is kept as DNA, spanning 45 bases read in frame from base 1.